The 10 T cell receptor beta chains below all came from one sample that was sequenced in a study of PD-1 blockade in classical Hodgkin lymphoma (TCRdb year 2020). Library creation used the immunoSEQ multiplex PCR assay. TCRdb provides this immuneACCESS table in a form limited to in-frame rearrangements. Some clones are lacking; in checked studies, under half of them reflect an unresolved V gene, and why the rest are absent is not known. This sample holds about 14,000 clones; roughly 80% were observed only once. The ten largest clonotypes hold around a quarter of the sample. The time point label, read with the paper, signifies: cycle 1 day 1 (C1D1), immediately before nivolumab initiation. Relapse after autologous stem cell transplantation had occurred in all trial patients, and cohorts A, B and C were distinguished by prior brentuximab vedotin exposure. The sequences come from peripheral blood mononuclear cells (PBMCs), collected at baseline. The source of these receptors is a human donor with classical Hodgkin lymphoma.

As concerns this clone: The germline gene is not matched at one end of the junction; a read error may be the cause. The sample has other DNA sequences that encode this CDR3 too. This chain uses TRBV7-9 with TRBJ1-2; a possible D gene is TRBD1 (5 bases). Germline loops: CDR1 SEHNR, CDR2 FQNEAQ (reference sequence). CDR3 length: 14 residues. The CDR3 spells CASSRQTQSYGYTF. The CDR3, as DNA: TGTGCCAGCAGCCGACAGACACAAAGCTATGGTTACACCTTC.

In this sample, this clone turned up a few times. CDR3 DNA: TGTGCCAGCAGCCCTCGACAGCTCTACACTGAAGCTTTCTTT. Residues: CASSPRQLYTEAFF. This rearrangement joins TRBV5-5 to TRBJ1-1; D is possibly TRBD1 (5 bases). Per the germline V gene, CDR1 is SGHKS and CDR2 is YYEKEE (reference sequence). The germline V and J ends were trimmed by 4 bases and 3 bases, with 13 bases remaining between them. This CDR3 spans 14 amino acids.

The chain joins TRBV27 to TRBJ1-1; D is perhaps TRBD1 (6 bases). The CDR3 runs 14 residues. V lost 5 bases, J lost 4 bases, and 14 bases lay in between. Germline-derived CDR1 and CDR2 are MNHEY and SMNVEV (reference sequence). The CDR3 DNA is TGTGCCAGCAGTCGCCGGGACACGGGCACTGAAGCTTTCTTT. Translation gives CASSRRDTGTEAFF.

The chain employs TRBV9 and TRBJ2-3; D call uncertain. CDR1 and CDR2 (germline): SGDLS, YYNGEE. This CDR3 has 14 residues. The ends were cut back, 4 bases at V and 4 bases at J, with 13 bases in the middle. CDR3 in DNA: TGTGCCAGCAGCCCAACGACCGCGCCAGATACGCAGTATTTT. It translates to CASSPTTAPDTQYF.

This clone was found once. The chain links TRBV28 to TRBJ2-7; a possible D gene is TRBD2 (5 bases). CDR1 and CDR2 (germline): MDHEN, SYDVKM. Trimming shortened V by 7 bases and J by 3 bases, and 19 bases separated the two germline ends. The CDR3 has 15 amino acids. In nucleotides, the CDR3 is TGTGCCAGCATCCAAACCTCCCGAGGGTTCTACGAGCAGTACTTC. Translation gives CASIQTSRGFYEQYF.

V gene TRBV5-1 combines with J gene TRBJ2-6, with TRBD2 identical over 9 bases. Germline CDR1 is SGHRS and CDR2 is YFSETQ. J gave up 0 bases and V 2 bases, and 3 bases lay outside the gene matches. CDR3 length: 17 amino acids. CDR3 coding DNA: TGCGCCAGCAGCTTCCGCGGGGGGGCCTCTGGGGCCAACGTCCTGACTTTC. It translates to CASSFRGGASGANVLTF.

This clone was seen a single time. V and J are TRBV27 and TRBJ1-6, with a possible D match to TRBD1 (5 bases). The CDR3 is 16 amino acids. Germline V lookup: CDR1 MNHEY, CDR2 SMNVEV (reference sequence). Trimming removed 2 bases at V and 8 bases at J, with 16 bases between. The CDR3: CASSLIVGTVDSPLHF. DNA of the CDR3: TGTGCCAGCAGTTTAATAGTCGGGACGGTCGATTCACCCCTCCACTTT.

The genes are TRBV19 and TRBJ2-1; no reliable D call. The CDR3 extends over 11 amino acids. Germline loops: CDR1 LNHDA, CDR2 SQIVND (reference sequence). Trimming took off 4 bases at V and 7 bases at J, with 5 bases between the two ends. The CDR3 protein is CASSTYNEQFF. CDR3 DNA sequence: TGTGCCAGTAGTACTTATAATGAGCAGTTCTTC.

The rearrangement links TRBV6-5 to TRBJ1-2; 8 nucleotides agree with TRBD1. In germline, CDR1 is MNHEY, CDR2 SVGAGI. The CDR3 covers 15 residues. Trimming removed 2 bases from V and 3 bases from J; junction bases left unmatched: 5. The CDR3 is CASSYDPGQDYGYTF. For the CDR3, the DNA is TGTGCCAGCAGTTACGACCCGGGACAGGACTATGGCTACACCTTC.

The chain combines TRBV6-5 with TRBJ2-1, with TRBD1 as a possible D gene (5 bases). V lost 5 bases, J lost 3 bases, and 14 bases lay in between. CDR1 is MNHEY and CDR2 is SVGAGI in the germline V gene. The CDR3 extends over 15 amino acids. In DNA, the CDR3 is TGTGCCAGCAGTCCACAGGTAGGGGACTACAATGAGCAGTTCTTC. This sequence encodes CASSPQVGDYNEQFF.